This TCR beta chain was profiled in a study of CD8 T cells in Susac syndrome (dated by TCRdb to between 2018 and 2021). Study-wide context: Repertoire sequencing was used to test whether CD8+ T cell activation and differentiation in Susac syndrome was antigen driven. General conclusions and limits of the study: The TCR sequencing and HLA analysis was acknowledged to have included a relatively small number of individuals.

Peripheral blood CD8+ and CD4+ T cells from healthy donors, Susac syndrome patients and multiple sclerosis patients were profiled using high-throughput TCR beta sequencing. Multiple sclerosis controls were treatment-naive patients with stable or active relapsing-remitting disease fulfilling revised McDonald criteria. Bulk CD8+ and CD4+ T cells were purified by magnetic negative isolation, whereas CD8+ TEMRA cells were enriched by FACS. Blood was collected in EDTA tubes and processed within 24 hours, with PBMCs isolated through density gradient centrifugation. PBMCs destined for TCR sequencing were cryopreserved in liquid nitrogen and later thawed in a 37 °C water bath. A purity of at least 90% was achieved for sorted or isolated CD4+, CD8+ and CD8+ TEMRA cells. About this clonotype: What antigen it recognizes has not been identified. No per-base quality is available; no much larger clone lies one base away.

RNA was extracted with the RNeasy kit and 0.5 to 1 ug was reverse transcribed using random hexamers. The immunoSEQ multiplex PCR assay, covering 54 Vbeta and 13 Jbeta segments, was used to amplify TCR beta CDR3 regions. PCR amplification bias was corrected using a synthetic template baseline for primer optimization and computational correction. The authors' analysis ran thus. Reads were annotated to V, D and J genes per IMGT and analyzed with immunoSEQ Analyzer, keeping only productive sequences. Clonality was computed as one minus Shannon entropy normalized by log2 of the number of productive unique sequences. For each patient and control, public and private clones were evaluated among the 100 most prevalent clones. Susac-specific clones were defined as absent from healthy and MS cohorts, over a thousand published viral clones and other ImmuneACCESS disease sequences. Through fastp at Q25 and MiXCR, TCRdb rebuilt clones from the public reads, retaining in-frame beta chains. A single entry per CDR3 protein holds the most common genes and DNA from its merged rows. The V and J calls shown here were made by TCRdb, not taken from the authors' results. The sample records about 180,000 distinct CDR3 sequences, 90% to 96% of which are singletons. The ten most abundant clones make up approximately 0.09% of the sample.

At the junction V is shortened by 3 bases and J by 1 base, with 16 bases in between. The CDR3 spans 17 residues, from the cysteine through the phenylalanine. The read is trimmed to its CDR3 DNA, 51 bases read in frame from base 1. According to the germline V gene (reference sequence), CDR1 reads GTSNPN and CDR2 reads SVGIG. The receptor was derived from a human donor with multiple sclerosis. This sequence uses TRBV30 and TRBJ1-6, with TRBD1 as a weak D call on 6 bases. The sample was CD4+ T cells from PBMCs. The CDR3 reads CAWRGLGAGSYNSPLHF. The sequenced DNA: TGTGCCTGGAGAGGATTGGGGGCAGGTTCCTATAATTCACCCCTCCACTTT.